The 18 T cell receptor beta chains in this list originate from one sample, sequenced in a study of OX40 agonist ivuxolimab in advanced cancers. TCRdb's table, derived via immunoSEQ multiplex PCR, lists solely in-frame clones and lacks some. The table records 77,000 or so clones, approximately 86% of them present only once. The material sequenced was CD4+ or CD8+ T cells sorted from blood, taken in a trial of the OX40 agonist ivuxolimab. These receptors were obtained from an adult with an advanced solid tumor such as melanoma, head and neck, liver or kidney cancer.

CDR3 DNA sequence: TGTGCCAGCAGCCCTACCACAGATACGCAGTATTTT. Amino acids: CASSPTTDTQYF. The chain recombines TRBV7-2 with TRBJ2-3; D gene uncertain. Per the germline V gene, CDR1 is SGHTA and CDR2 is FQGNSA. Between the trimmed V and J ends, which lost 5 bases and 2 bases, there was a span of 5 bases. This CDR3 contains 12 residues.

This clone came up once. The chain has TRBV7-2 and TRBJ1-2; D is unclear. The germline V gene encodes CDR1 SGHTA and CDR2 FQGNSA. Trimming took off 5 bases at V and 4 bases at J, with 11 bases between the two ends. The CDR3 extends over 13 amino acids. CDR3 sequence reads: CASSAPSIYGYTF. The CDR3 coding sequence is TGTGCCAGCAGCGCCCCCTCCATCTATGGCTACACCTTC.

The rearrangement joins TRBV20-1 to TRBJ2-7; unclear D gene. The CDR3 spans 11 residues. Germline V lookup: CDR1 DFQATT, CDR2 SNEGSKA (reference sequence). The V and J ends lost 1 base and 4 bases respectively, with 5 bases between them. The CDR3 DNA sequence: TGCAGTGCTAGAGGGTTGTACGAGCAGTACTTC. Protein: CSARGLYEQYF.

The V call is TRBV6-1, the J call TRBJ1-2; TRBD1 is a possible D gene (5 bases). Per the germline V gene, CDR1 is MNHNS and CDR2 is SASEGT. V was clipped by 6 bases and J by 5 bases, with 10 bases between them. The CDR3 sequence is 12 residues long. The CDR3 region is CASSFGTYGYTF. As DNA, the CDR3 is TGTGCCAGCAGCTTTGGGACGTATGGCTACACCTTC.

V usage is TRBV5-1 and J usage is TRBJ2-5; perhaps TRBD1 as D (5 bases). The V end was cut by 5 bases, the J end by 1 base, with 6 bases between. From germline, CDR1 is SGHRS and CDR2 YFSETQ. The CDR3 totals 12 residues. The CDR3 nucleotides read TGCGCCAGCAGAACAGGCCAAGAGACCCAGTACTTC. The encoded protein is CASRTGQETQYF. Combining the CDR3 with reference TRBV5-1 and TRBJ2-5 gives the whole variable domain KAGVTQTPRYLIKTRGQQVTLSCSPISGHRSVSWYQQTPGQGLQFLFEYFSETQRNKGNFPGRFSGRQFSNSRSEMNVSTLELGDSALYLCASRTGQETQYFGPGTRLLVL.

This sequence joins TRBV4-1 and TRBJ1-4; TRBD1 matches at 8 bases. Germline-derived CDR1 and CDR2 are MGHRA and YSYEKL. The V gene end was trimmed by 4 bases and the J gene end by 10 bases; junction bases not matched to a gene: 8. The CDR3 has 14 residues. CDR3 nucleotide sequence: TGCGCCAGCAGCCTCGATCAGGGGGCAGGAAAACTGTTTTTT. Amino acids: CASSLDQGAGKLFF.

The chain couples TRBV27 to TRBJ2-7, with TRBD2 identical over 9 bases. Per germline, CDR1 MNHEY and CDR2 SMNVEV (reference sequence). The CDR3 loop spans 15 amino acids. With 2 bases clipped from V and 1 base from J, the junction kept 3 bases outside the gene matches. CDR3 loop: CASSLDLAGSYEQYF. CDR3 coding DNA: TGTGCCAGCAGTTTAGATCTAGCGGGGTCCTACGAGCAGTACTTC.

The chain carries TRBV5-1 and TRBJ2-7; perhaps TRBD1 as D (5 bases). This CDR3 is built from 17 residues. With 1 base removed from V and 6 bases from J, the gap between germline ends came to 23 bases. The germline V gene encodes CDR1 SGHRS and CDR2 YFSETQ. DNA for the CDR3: TGCGCCAGCAGCTTGAATAAGGCAGGGTTGGTGGGTAGCGAGCAGTACTTC. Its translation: CASSLNKAGLVGSEQYF.

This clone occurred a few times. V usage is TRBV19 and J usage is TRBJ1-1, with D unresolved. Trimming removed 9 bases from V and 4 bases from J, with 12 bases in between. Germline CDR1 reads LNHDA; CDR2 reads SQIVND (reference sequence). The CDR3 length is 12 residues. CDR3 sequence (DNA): TGTGCCAGCTCCGGGGAATTCACTGAAGCTTTCTTT. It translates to CASSGEFTEAFF.

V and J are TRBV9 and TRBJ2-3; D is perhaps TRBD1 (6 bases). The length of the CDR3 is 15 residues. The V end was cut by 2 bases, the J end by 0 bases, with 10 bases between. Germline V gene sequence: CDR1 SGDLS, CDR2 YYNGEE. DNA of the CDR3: TGTGCCAGCAGCGTCTCAGGACAGAGCACAGATACGCAGTATTTT. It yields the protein CASSVSGQSTDTQYF.

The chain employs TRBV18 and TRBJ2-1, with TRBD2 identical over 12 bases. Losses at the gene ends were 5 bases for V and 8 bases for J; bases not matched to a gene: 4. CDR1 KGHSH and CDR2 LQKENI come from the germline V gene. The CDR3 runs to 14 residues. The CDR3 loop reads CASSATSGRDEQFF. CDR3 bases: TGTGCCAGCTCAGCGACTAGCGGGAGAGATGAGCAGTTCTTC.

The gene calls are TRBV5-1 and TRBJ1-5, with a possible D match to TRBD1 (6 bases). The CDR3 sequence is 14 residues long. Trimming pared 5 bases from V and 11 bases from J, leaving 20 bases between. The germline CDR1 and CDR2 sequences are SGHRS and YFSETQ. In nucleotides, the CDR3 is TGCGCCAGCAGACCCGGTGGGGGCGTTGGGTCCCAGCATTTT. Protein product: CASRPGGGVGSQHF.

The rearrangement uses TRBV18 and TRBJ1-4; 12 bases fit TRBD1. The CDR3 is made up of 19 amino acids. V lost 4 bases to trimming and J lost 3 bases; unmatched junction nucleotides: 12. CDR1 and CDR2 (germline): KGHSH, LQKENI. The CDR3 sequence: CASSRGPGTGGTANEKLFF. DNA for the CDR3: TGTGCCAGCTCACGCGGTCCCGGGACAGGGGGCACAGCTAATGAAAAACTGTTTTTT.

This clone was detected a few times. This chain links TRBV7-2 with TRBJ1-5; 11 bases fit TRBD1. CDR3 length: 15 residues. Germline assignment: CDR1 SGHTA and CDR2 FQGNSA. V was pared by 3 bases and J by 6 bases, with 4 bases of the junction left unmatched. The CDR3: CASSFPGQGGQPQHF. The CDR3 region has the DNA TGTGCCAGCAGCTTCCCGGGACAGGGGGGTCAGCCCCAGCATTTT.

CDR3 DNA: TGTGCCAGCAGCTTAGCGGGGGGGGCAGATACGCAGTATTTT. It yields the protein CASSLAGGADTQYF. V and J are TRBV7-9 and TRBJ2-3; TRBD2 aligns across 7 bases. The CDR3 spans 14 residues. Germline CDR1 reads SEHNR; CDR2 reads FQNEAQ (reference sequence). V trimming: 0 bases; J trimming: 4 bases; junction bases outside the gene matches: 1.

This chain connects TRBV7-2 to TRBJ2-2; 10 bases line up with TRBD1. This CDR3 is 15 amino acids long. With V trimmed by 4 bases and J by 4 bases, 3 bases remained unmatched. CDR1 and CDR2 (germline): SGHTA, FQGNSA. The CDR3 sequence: CASSYRTGGTGELFF. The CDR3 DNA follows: TGTGCCAGCAGCTATAGGACAGGGGGCACCGGGGAGCTGTTTTTT.

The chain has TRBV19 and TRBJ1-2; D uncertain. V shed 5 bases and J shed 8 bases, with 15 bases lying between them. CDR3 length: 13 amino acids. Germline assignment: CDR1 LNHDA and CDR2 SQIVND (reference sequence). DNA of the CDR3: TGTGCCAGTAGTCCGGCCCCCAAGGAGGGCTACACCTTC. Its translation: CASSPAPKEGYTF.

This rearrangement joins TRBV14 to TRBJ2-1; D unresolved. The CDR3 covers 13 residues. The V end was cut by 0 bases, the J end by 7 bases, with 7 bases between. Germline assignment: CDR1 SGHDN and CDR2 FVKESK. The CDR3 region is CASSQDTPNEQFF. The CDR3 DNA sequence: TGTGCCAGCAGCCAAGATACCCCGAATGAGCAGTTCTTC. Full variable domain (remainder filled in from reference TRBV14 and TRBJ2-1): EAGVTQFPSHSVIEKGQTVTLRCDPISGHDNLYWYRRVMGKEIKFLLHFVKESKQDESGMPNNRFLAERTGGTYSTLKVQPAELEDSGVYFCASSQDTPNEQFFGPGTRLTVL.